This T cell receptor beta chain was captured in a study of T cell changes during pregnancy in multiple sclerosis. Assay: immunoSEQ multiplex PCR; the TCRdb copy retains only in-frame clones and omits some. Of under 50,000 clones listed, around 93% are singletons. Germline-derived CDR1 and CDR2 are SGHVS and FNYEAQ. Trimming removed 5 bases from V and 8 bases from J; junction bases left unmatched: 6. This CDR3 comprises 13 residues. The input for sequencing was CD8+ T cells from peripheral blood mononuclear cells, taken after pregnancy. This clonotype was obtained from a female donor with multiple sclerosis, enrolled in a pregnancy study. This chain links TRBV7-6 with TRBJ2-1, with 7 nucleotides matching TRBD2. CDR3 nucleotides: TGTGCCAGCAGCCTGGGGGGGGTTCATGAGCAGTTCTTC. Its translation: CASSLGGVHEQFF. Combining the CDR3 with reference TRBV7-6 and TRBJ2-1 gives the whole variable domain GAGVSQSPRYKVTKRGQDVALRCDPISGHVSLYWYRQALGQGPEFLTYFNYEAQQDKSGLPNDRFSAERPEGSISTLTIQRTEQRDSAMYRCASSLGGVHEQFFGPGTRLTVL.